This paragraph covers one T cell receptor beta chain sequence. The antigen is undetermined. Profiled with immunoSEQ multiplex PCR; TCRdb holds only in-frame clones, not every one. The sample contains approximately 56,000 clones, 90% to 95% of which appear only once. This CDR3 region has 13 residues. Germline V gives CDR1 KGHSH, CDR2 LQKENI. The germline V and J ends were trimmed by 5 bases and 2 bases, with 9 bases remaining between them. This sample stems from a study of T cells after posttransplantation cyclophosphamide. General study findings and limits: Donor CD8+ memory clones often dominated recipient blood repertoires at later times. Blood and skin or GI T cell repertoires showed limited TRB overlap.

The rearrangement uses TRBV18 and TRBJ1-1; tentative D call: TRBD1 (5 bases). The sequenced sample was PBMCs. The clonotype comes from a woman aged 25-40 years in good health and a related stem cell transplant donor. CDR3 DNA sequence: TGTGCCAGCTCAGGCGACAGAAACACTGAAGCTTTCTTT. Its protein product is CASSGDRNTEAFF.